Sequencing of this T cell receptor (beta chain) was carried out in a study of TIL therapy for anti-PD-1-resistant metastatic lung cancer. The immunoSEQ assay was v3. Clones were sequenced by immunoSEQ multiplex PCR, and TCRdb holds only the in-frame ones, with some missing. The sample contains approximately 53,000 clones, about 80% of which appear only once. This CDR3 is built from 17 residues. Documented time point: pre-treatment sample, taken before nivolumab and TIL therapy. The sequencing here drew on blood, taken at baseline. The chain combines TRBV21-1 with TRBJ2-7. TRBV21-1 is a pseudogene segment. The origin of this receptor is a woman aged 30-79 years with non-small cell lung cancer. For the CDR3, the DNA is TGTGCCAGCAGCACTCAAATTGCGTCCAGGTCCCCGGGCGAGCAGTACTTC. Protein product: CASSTQIASRSPGEQYF.